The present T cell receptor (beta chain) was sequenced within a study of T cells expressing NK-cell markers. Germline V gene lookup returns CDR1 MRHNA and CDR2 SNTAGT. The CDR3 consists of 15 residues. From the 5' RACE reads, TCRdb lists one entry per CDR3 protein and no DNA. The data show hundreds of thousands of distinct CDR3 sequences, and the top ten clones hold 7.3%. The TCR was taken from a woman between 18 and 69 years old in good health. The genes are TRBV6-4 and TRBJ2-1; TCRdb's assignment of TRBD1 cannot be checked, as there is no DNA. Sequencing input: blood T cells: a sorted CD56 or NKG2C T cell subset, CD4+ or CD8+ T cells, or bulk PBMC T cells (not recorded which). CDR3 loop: CASSEGGSGDNEQFF.